This is a list of T cell receptor beta chains from one sample in a study of control samples from healthy donors and cancer patients. Generated by immunoSEQ multiplex PCR, the TCRdb table keeps only in-frame clones and is missing some. The data show 150,000 to 200,000 clones, with 96% seen just once and over 1% held by the top ten. Sequencing input: blood. The receptors stem from a woman in her 30s in good health. CDR3s include the opening cysteine and the closing phenylalanine or tryptophan. The D gene is left open where the match is weak. Size is stated for part of the rows, as once, few or many counts, or as a class when the clone is expanded.

V gene	J gene	D gene	clone size	CDR3 DNA	CDR3 protein
TRBV28	TRBJ1-1	-	-	TGTGCCAGCAGTTTATTGGTGAACACTGAAGCTTTCTTT	CASSLLVNTEAFF
TRBV19	TRBJ1-5	-	-	TGTGCCAGTAGTTCGGGCAGCCAAATTTTCCGTCAGCCCCAGCATTTT	CASSSGSQIFRQPQHF
TRBV19	TRBJ2-6	TRBD1	-	TGTGCCAGTAGAGGACAGGCCTCGGGGGGGGCCAACGTCCTGACTTTC	CASRGQASGGANVLTF
TRBV11-2	TRBJ1-1	-	-	TGTGCCAGCAGCTTAGAGTGGGAGCTTGAAGCTTTCTTT	CASSLEWELEAFF
TRBV15	TRBJ2-6	TRBD2	-	TGTGCCACCAGCAGCCCGGGGAGCGGGGGCATCTCTGGGGCCAACGTCCTGACTTTC	CATSSPGSGGISGANVLTF
TRBV11-2	TRBJ1-2	-	-	TGTGCCGGCCCTCAGGGGATCTATGGCTACACCTTC	CAGPQGIYGYTF
TRBV5-1	TRBJ1-5	TRBD1	-	TGCGCCAGCAGCCGCGGGACAGGGGATGGCAATCAGCCCCAGCATTTT	CASSRGTGDGNQPQHF
TRBV4-2	TRBJ2-7	TRBD2	-	TGTGCCACTAGCGGGAATTCCTACGAGCAGTACTTC	CATSGNSYEQYF
TRBV7-8	TRBJ2-2	TRBD2	-	TGTGCCAGCAGCTTTCCGACTAGCGGGGGGCCCGCCGGGGAGCTGTTTTTT	CASSFPTSGGPAGELFF
TRBV28	TRBJ1-4	-	-	TGTGCCAGCAGTACCCTGCTGGGGGTGGGTGAAAAACTGTTTTTT	CASSTLLGVGEKLFF
TRBV18	TRBJ2-5	-	-	TGTGCCAGCTCAGGGCGTAATTCAGAGACCCAGTACTTC	CASSGRNSETQYF
TRBV11-2	TRBJ2-1	TRBD2	-	TGTGCCAGCAGCTTTTGGACTAGCGGGAGTTCCTACAATGAGCAGTTCTTC	CASSFWTSGSSYNEQFF
TRBV2	TRBJ2-7	-	-	TGTGCCAGCAGTGTCGGCTTGGGGGAGCAGTACTTC	CASSVGLGEQYF
TRBV30	TRBJ2-1	-	once	TGTGCCTGGAGTCAGGGGAATGAGCAGTTCTTC	CAWSQGNEQFF
TRBV24-1	TRBJ1-5	TRBD1	-	TGTGCCACCAGTGAAGGGACAGGGGGTAATCAGCCCCAGCATTTT	CATSEGTGGNQPQHF
TRBV29-1	TRBJ1-1	-	-	TGCAGCGTTGATCGTGTGGGGGCGAGGACTGAAGCTTTCTTT	CSVDRVGARTEAFF
TRBV2	TRBJ1-3	TRBD1	-	TGTGCCAGCAGTGCCCGACAGGGCACTGGAAACACCATATATTTT	CASSARQGTGNTIYF
TRBV6-5	TRBJ1-4	-	-	TGTGCCAGCAGTTACTCGTTCCCCCGGGAAAAACTGTTTTTT	CASSYSFPREKLFF
TRBV4-1	TRBJ2-7	-	-	TGCGCCAGCAGCCAAGAGGGCGAGACCTACGAGCAGTACTTC	CASSQEGETYEQYF
TRBV19	TRBJ1-6	-	once	TGTGCCAGTAGTATAGAGCTAGGATCACCCCTCCACTTT	CASSIELGSPLHF
TRBV11-2	TRBJ2-2	-	-	TGTGCCAGCAGCCTAAACAGGGTGGGGAACACCGGGGAGCTGTTTTTT	CASSLNRVGNTGELFF
TRBV24-1	TRBJ2-1	TRBD2	-	TGTGCCATCGGACTAGCGGGAGTTCGCAATGAGCAGTTCTTC	CAIGLAGVRNEQFF
TRBV5-4	TRBJ2-1	TRBD1	-	TGTGCCAGCAGCTGGGACAGGCATGAGCAGTTCTTC	CASSWDRHEQFF
TRBV28	TRBJ1-2	TRBD1	-	TGTGCCAGCCGGATCCCCCCGGGACAGGGATATGGCTACACCTTC	CASRIPPGQGYGYTF
TRBV12-1	TRBJ2-1	-	-	TGTGCCAGCAGCCCCGATAGCGGGGGAGGCGGCTACAATGAGCAGTTCTTC	CASSPDSGGGGYNEQFF
TRBV6-5	TRBJ1-3	-	-	TGTGCCAGCAGTTACTCCGGGATTTCTGGAAACACCATATATTTT	CASSYSGISGNTIYF
TRBV5-8	TRBJ2-7	TRBD2	-	TGTGCCAGCAGCTCCGGGACTAGCGGATACTCCTACGAGCAGTACTTC	CASSSGTSGYSYEQYF
TRBV30	TRBJ2-5	-	-	TGTGCCTGGAGTGTCCTCCGTAGGCTGGGGTTTGCGCAAGAGACCCAGTACTTC	CAWSVLRRLGFAQETQYF
TRBV28	TRBJ2-5	TRBD2	-	TGTGCCAGCAGTTTAGAGACTAGCGGGGGCGAGACCCAGTACTTC	CASSLETSGGETQYF
TRBV28	TRBJ2-3	-	-	TGTGCCAGCACCCAAGGCCCATCTACAGATACGCAGTATTTT	CASTQGPSTDTQYF
TRBV6-5	TRBJ1-5	-	-	TGTGCCAGCAGTCGGGACCTATATAGCAATCAGCCCCAGCATTTT	CASSRDLYSNQPQHF
TRBV27	TRBJ2-2	TRBD2	-	TGTGCCAGCCGAAGGGCTAGCGGGGGGAGCGCGAACACCGGGGAGCTGTTTTTT	CASRRASGGSANTGELFF
TRBV27	TRBJ1-6	-	-	TGTGCCAGTTGGTTTGGGGTAAATTCACCCCTCCACTTT	CASWFGVNSPLHF
TRBV6-5	TRBJ2-5	TRBD2	-	TGTGCCAGCAGTAAGACTAGCGGGATAATGGAGACCCAGTACTTC	CASSKTSGIMETQYF
TRBV9	TRBJ1-2	-	-	TGTGCCAGCAGCGACTGGGGGCGAACATATGGCTACACCTTC	CASSDWGRTYGYTF
TRBV5-4	TRBJ2-2	-	-	TGTGCCAGCAGAGAGGGACAAACCGGGGAGCTGTTTTTT	CASREGQTGELFF
TRBV28	TRBJ2-7	-	-	TGTGCCAGCAGTTGGCCCGGACATGACGAGCAGTACTTC	CASSWPGHDEQYF
TRBV4-2	TRBJ2-6	-	-	TGTGCCAGCAGCCAGAACGAAAGGGCCTCTGGGGCCAACGTCCTGACTTTC	CASSQNERASGANVLTF
TRBV5-1	TRBJ1-2	-	-	TGCGCCAGCAGCTTGGGAGCAGAGGCTCGCCATGGCTACACCTTC	CASSLGAEARHGYTF
TRBV15	TRBJ2-1	-	-	TGTGCCACCAGCAGCTACGGGCAGGGACCCTCCTACAATGAGCAGTTCTTC	CATSSYGQGPSYNEQFF
TRBV7-9	TRBJ2-3	-	-	TGTGCCAGCAGGGACTTATCTAGCACAGATACGCAGTATTTT	CASRDLSSTDTQYF
TRBV5-1	TRBJ1-1	-	-	TGCGCCAGCAGCCCAGGCCCCCTGGTAGAGACTGAAGCTTTCTTT	CASSPGPLVETEAFF
TRBV28	TRBJ1-1	-	-	TGTGCCAGCAGATTGACGGACTCTTTGAACACTGAAGCTTTCTTT	CASRLTDSLNTEAFF
TRBV6-2/TRBV6-3	TRBJ1-1	-	-	TGTGCCAGCAGTTACACCGGGGGACCCGCTGAAGCTTTCTTT	CASSYTGGPAEAFF
TRBV6-1	TRBJ1-5	-	-	TGTGCCAGCAGTGAATCGGGGGGTTTAAATCAGCCCCAGCATTTT	CASSESGGLNQPQHF
TRBV5-4	TRBJ2-7	TRBD2	-	TGTGCCAGCAGCTTCGGTGCTAGCGGGGCCGAGCAGTACTTC	CASSFGASGAEQYF
TRBV28	TRBJ1-1	TRBD1	-	TGTGCCAGCAGTTCCGGGACAGGGGGCCGTGGCACTGAAGCTTTCTTT	CASSSGTGGRGTEAFF
TRBV3-1/TRBV3-2	TRBJ2-7	TRBD2	-	TGTGCCAGCCGACTAGCGGGGTACTACGAGCAGTACTTC	CASRLAGYYEQYF
TRBV28	TRBJ1-2	TRBD1	-	TGTGCCAGTTTAGACAGGGGAAACTCTAACTATGGCTACACCTTC	CASLDRGNSNYGYTF
TRBV7-9	TRBJ1-6	-	-	TGTGCCAGCAGCCCGTCCGGGGGGGCTAATTCACCCCTCCACTTT	CASSPSGGANSPLHF
TRBV7-9	TRBJ1-6	-	-	TGTGCCAGCAGCTTAGGGGGGGGCTATAATTCACCCCTCCACTTT	CASSLGGGYNSPLHF
TRBV28	TRBJ1-2	-	-	TGTGCCAGCAGTTTTGGGGGGAACTATGGCTACACCTTC	CASSFGGNYGYTF
TRBV4-1	TRBJ1-2	-	-	TGCGCCAGCAGCGGCACGGATACTAACTATGGCTACACCTTC	CASSGTDTNYGYTF
TRBV30	TRBJ2-7	-	-	TGCGCCTGGAGTGTAGGCGAACCCTACGAGCAGTACTTC	CAWSVGEPYEQYF
TRBV4-2	TRBJ1-1	-	-	TGTGCCAGCAGCCAAGAAGCAGGGGCGAACACTGAAGCTTTCTTT	CASSQEAGANTEAFF